The clone carrying this T cell receptor (beta chain) was recorded a few times. Its antigen is not identified. Here immunoSEQ multiplex PCR was the method, and the copy in TCRdb shows in-frame clones only, minus some. Here the sample spans more than 50,000 clones, about three quarters being singletons. This record belongs to a study of vaccination effects on CD4 cells after COVID-19. On the study more broadly: Subjects were given two BNT162b2 or mRNA-1273 vaccine doses.

Following a roughly 11-day culture, CD4+ T cells were purified. Vaccine recipients, nucleocapsid antibody negative, had no prior SARS-CoV-2 infection. Study observations and caveats: Convalescent patients were scarce, and early post-infection timepoints were absent. After vaccination, at late timepoints, clones induced by infection and by vaccine contracted markedly.

The CDR3 runs 14 residues. The germline gives CDR1 MDHEN, CDR2 SYDVKM. The V gene lost 4 bases and the J gene lost 2 bases, with 8 bases spanning the gap. The genes are TRBV28 and TRBJ2-2; D gene ambiguous. Sequenced material: CD4+ T cells from PBMCs cultured without peptide, taken before COVID-19 vaccination. This sequence originates from a human donor who received a COVID-19 vaccine. CDR3 DNA: TGTGCCAGCAGTTCAGCCGGTAACACCGGGGAGCTGTTTTTT. This translates into CASSSAGNTGELFF.